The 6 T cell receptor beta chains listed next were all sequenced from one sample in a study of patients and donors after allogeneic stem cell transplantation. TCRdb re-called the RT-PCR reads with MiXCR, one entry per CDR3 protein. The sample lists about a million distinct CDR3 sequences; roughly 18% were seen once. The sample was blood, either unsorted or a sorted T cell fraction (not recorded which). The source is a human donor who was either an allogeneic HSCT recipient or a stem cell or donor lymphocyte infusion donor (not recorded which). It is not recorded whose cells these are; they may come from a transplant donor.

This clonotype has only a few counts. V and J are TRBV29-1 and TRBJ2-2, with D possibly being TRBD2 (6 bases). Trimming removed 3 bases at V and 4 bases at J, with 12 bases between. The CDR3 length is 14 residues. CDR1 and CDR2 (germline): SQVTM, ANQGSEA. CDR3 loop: CSVERGRRTGELFF. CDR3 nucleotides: TGCAGCGTTGAGCGGGGTAGACGCACCGGGGAGCTGTTTTTT.

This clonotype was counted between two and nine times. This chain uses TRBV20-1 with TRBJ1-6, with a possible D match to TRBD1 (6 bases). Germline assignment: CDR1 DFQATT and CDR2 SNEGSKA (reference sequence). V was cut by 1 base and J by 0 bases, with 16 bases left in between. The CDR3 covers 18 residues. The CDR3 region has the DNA TGCAGTGCTAGAGCAGGGACATCCCATAGCTCCTATAATTCACCCCTCCACTTT. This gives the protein CSARAGTSHSSYNSPLHF.

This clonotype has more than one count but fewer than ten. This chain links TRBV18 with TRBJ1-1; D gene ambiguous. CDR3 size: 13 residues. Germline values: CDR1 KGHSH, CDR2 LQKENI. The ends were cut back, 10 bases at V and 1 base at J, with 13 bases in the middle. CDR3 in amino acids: CATRTAANTEAFF. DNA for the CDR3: TGTGCCACCAGAACAGCGGCGAACACTGAAGCTTTCTTT.

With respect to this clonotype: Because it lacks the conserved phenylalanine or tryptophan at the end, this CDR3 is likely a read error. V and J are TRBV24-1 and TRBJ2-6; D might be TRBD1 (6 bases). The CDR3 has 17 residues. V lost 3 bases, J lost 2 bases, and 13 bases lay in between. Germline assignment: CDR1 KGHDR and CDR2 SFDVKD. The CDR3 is CATSDATGSPGANVLTL. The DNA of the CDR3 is TGTGCCACCAGTGATGCCACAGGGTCCCCTGGGGCCAACGTCCTGACTCTC.

The DNA for the CDR3 is TGTGCCATTTCGTTCGGGGGCGGGAGAAGCTCTGGGGCCAACGTCCTGACTTTC. Translation: CAISFGGGRSSGANVLTF. The V gene is TRBV11-1, the J gene TRBJ2-6; a weak D match, TRBD2 (7 bases). V was pared by 10 bases and J by 0 bases, with 22 bases between. Germline V gene sequence: CDR1 SGHAT, CDR2 FQDESV (reference sequence). The CDR3 sequence is 18 residues long. Drawing the rest from reference TRBV11-1 and TRBJ2-6, the complete variable domain is EAEVAQSPRYKITEKSQAVAFWCDPISGHATLYWYRQILGQGPELLVQFQDESVVDDSQLPKDRFSAERLKGVDSTLKIQPAELGDSAMYLCAISFGGGRSSGANVLTFGAGSRLTVL.

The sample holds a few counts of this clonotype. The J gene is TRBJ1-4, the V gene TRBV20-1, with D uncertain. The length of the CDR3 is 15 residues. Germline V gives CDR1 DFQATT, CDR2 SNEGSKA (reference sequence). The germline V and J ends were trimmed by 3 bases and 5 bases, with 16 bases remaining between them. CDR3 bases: TGCAGTGCTAGTGGCCCCGGACGGAAAAATGAAAAACTGTTTTTT. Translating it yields CSASGPGRKNEKLFF.